This TCR beta chain was captured in a study of T cell repertoires in cytomegalovirus infection. Study information: Well-studied HLA-B-restricted CMV epitopes were used in the study alongside recently identified HLA-C-restricted ones. TCR beta signatures that were public indicated CMV infection and matching HLA type. Broader study findings: It was HLA-C-restricted CMV-specific TCR beta clonotypes that dominated the response ex vivo. Accumulated public TCR beta family frequency recognized individuals carrying CMV together with the relevant HLA.

As to this clonotype: Its specificity is not known.

The germline V and J ends were trimmed by 6 bases and 3 bases, with 20 bases remaining between them. This CDR3 comprises 16 residues. Looked up from germline, CDR1 is MDHEN and CDR2 is SYDVKM. TCRdb reprocessed the reads via MiXCR and lists one record per CDR3 protein. The sample shows around 540,000 distinct CDR3 sequences, 30% to 35% of them seen only once. This specimen was cultured PBMCs, taken from culture after CMV antigen stimulation. This sequence was found in a human donor in good health (CMV status not recorded). Some clones in this sample may be carry-over from other donors' samples. The chain employs TRBV28 and TRBJ1-2; D ambiguous. This chain's CDR3 is CASRAFTGSRDYGYTF. As DNA, the CDR3 is TGTGCCAGCAGGGCTTTTACCGGGAGCCGTGACTATGGCTACACCTTC.